Listed below are T cell receptor beta chains from one sample, sequenced in a study of human T cells and chemical hapten exposure. TCRdb redid the calling of the RACE reads with MiXCR, one entry per CDR3 protein. This table has around 80,000 distinct CDR3 sequences, approximately 8% appearing once. Sequenced material: whole blood. Receptors originate from a male donor in good health. Some clones in this sample may be carry-over from other donors' samples. CDR3s include the opening cysteine and the closing phenylalanine or tryptophan. Each record gives: V gene, J gene, clone size, D gene, CDR3 protein, CDR3 DNA. A D gene is named only where the DNA matches it firmly. Expanded clones get a size class; other rows say once, few or many, or leave the size out.

V: TRBV6-1; J: TRBJ1-5; size: few; D: .; CDR3: CASSGKSNQPQHF; DNA: TGTGCCAGCAGTGGGAAAAGCAATCAGCCCCAGCATTTT
V: TRBV7-8; J: TRBJ1-1; size: .; D: .; CDR3: CASSLGIKNTEAFF; DNA: TGTGCCAGCAGCTTAGGGATAAAGAACACTGAAGCTTTCTTT
V: TRBV7-8; J: TRBJ2-5; size: .; D: .; CDR3: CASSGRNPISEPRETQYF; DNA: TGTGCCAGCAGCGGGAGGAACCCGATAAGCGAACCCCGGGAGACCCAGTACTTC
V: TRBV7-4; J: TRBJ1-5; size: few; D: .; CDR3: CASSPPGSHDQPQHF; DNA: TGTGCCAGCAGCCCCCCTGGCAGCCACGATCAGCCCCAGCATTTT
V: TRBV20-1; J: TRBJ2-7; size: .; D: TRBD2; CDR3: CSARVAGVVEQYF; DNA: TGCAGTGCTAGGGTAGCGGGTGTCGTAGAGCAGTACTTC
V: TRBV29-1; J: TRBJ2-6; size: many; D: TRBD1; CDR3: CSVPRGQGATGANVLTF; DNA: TGCAGCGTTCCAAGGGGACAGGGGGCTACTGGGGCCAACGTCCTGACTTTC
V: TRBV7-9; J: TRBJ2-1; size: .; D: TRBD2; CDR3: CASRLSGGVDNEQFF; DNA: TGTGCCAGCAGACTAAGCGGGGGCGTTGACAATGAGCAGTTCTTC
V: TRBV12-3/TRBV12-4; J: TRBJ2-1; size: few; D: .; CDR3: CASSFPSGYNEQFF; DNA: TGTGCCAGCAGTTTTCCGAGCGGTTACAATGAGCAGTTCTTC
V: TRBV6-5; J: TRBJ2-3; size: .; D: TRBD2; CDR3: CASSYSTSGTDTQYF; DNA: TGTGCCAGCAGTTACTCGACTAGCGGTACAGATACGCAGTATTTT
V: TRBV6-5; J: TRBJ2-7; size: many; D: TRBD1; CDR3: CASSYVRDRGYEQYF; DNA: TGTGCCAGCAGTTACGTCCGGGACAGGGGCTACGAGCAGTACTTC
V: TRBV12-3/TRBV12-4; J: TRBJ1-6; size: few; D: .; CDR3: CASSQTGPNSPLHF; DNA: TGTGCCAGCAGTCAAACAGGGCCTAATTCACCCCTCCACTTT
V: TRBV5-1; J: TRBJ2-3; size: .; D: .; CDR3: CASSLAWRVSSTDTQYF; DNA: TGCGCCAGCAGCTTGGCGTGGAGGGTTTCTAGCACAGATACGCAGTATTTT
V: TRBV29-1; J: TRBJ2-5; size: few; D: .; CDR3: CSSRRQETQYF; DNA: TGCAGCTCTAGGAGGCAGGAGACCCAGTACTTC
V: TRBV20-1; J: TRBJ2-7; size: .; D: .; CDR3: CSAVDLDLNSYEQYF; DNA: TGCAGTGCCGTCGATCTGGACCTAAACTCCTACGAGCAGTACTTC
V: TRBV6-1; J: TRBJ1-1; size: few; D: TRBD1; CDR3: CASSDGQGNTEAFF; DNA: TGTGCCAGCAGTGATGGACAGGGGAACACTGAAGCTTTCTTT
V: TRBV4-2; J: TRBJ2-1; size: few; D: .; CDR3: CASSQEVRATYNEQFF; DNA: TGTGCCAGCAGCCAAGAAGTCAGGGCGACCTACAATGAGCAGTTCTTC
V: TRBV27; J: TRBJ2-3; size: few; D: TRBD2; CDR3: CASSPTSGGVGSTDTQYF; DNA: TGTGCCAGCAGTCCGACTAGCGGGGGGGTCGGGAGCACAGATACGCAGTATTTT
V: TRBV4-1; J: TRBJ1-6; size: .; D: .; CDR3: CASSPRTINSPLHF; DNA: TGCGCCAGCAGCCCGCGAACAATTAATTCACCCCTCCACTTT
V: TRBV7-9; J: TRBJ2-7; size: few; D: TRBD1; CDR3: CASSFPGQGAYEQYF; DNA: TGTGCCAGCAGCTTCCCGGGACAGGGAGCCTACGAGCAGTACTTC
V: TRBV5-1; J: TRBJ2-3; size: few; D: TRBD2; CDR3: CASGRPPSGAGDTQYF; DNA: TGCGCCAGCGGCCGACCGCCTAGCGGGGCCGGAGATACGCAGTATTTT
V: TRBV5-6; J: TRBJ2-3; size: many; D: TRBD2; CDR3: CASSRPGLDLTDTQYF; DNA: TGTGCCAGCAGCAGGCCCGGACTAGATCTAACAGATACGCAGTATTTT
V: TRBV29-1; J: TRBJ2-1; size: .; D: .; CDR3: CSVGEQGPYNEQFF; DNA: TGCAGCGTTGGGGAACAGGGACCCTACAATGAGCAGTTCTTC
V: TRBV2; J: TRBJ2-5; size: .; D: .; CDR3: CASSGGGLETQYF; DNA: TGTGCCAGCAGTGGGGGGGGCCTCGAGACCCAGTACTTC
V: TRBV6-5; J: TRBJ2-1; size: .; D: TRBD2; CDR3: CASSYSTSDNEQFF; DNA: TGTGCCAGCAGTTACTCGACTAGCGACAATGAGCAGTTCTTC
V: TRBV12-3/TRBV12-4; J: TRBJ1-5; size: many; D: TRBD1; CDR3: CASGPPGTGWNQPQHF; DNA: TGTGCCAGCGGGCCCCCTGGGACAGGGTGGAATCAGCCCCAGCATTTT
V: TRBV29-1; J: TRBJ2-5; size: few; D: .; CDR3: CSAEGGSKTQYF; DNA: TGCAGCGCCGAAGGGGGGAGCAAGACCCAGTACTTC
V: TRBV15; J: TRBJ2-7; size: few; D: .; CDR3: CATSMDLTGLGQYF; DNA: TGTGCCACCAGCATGGACCTTACAGGGTTGGGGCAGTACTTC
V: TRBV2; J: TRBJ1-5; size: few; D: .; CDR3: CASSGALATNQPQHF; DNA: TGTGCCAGCAGTGGAGCCCTTGCCACCAATCAGCCCCAGCATTTT
V: TRBV6-1; J: TRBJ2-5; size: many; D: .; CDR3: CAMGTRGAETQYF; DNA: TGTGCCATGGGGACACGGGGCGCAGAGACCCAGTACTTC
V: TRBV6-5; J: TRBJ1-1; size: .; D: .; CDR3: CASSYEQGDTEAFF; DNA: TGTGCCAGCAGTTACGAACAGGGTGACACTGAAGCTTTCTTT
V: TRBV2; J: TRBJ2-5; size: .; D: .; CDR3: CASSSDSHQETQYF; DNA: TGTGCCAGCAGCTCGGACAGTCACCAAGAGACCCAGTACTTC
V: TRBV12-3/TRBV12-4; J: TRBJ2-2; size: many; D: TRBD1; CDR3: CASSRDSLNTGELFF; DNA: TGTGCCAGCAGTAGGGACAGCCTGAACACCGGGGAGCTGTTTTTT
V: TRBV5-4; J: TRBJ1-2; size: .; D: .; CDR3: CASSLVFSPYGYTF; DNA: TGTGCCAGCAGCTTGGTTTTCAGCCCCTATGGCTACACCTTC
V: TRBV7-3; J: TRBJ2-7; size: many; D: TRBD1; CDR3: CASSLTGTGGYEQYF; DNA: TGTGCCAGCAGCTTAACCGGGACAGGGGGCTACGAGCAGTACTTC
V: TRBV12-3/TRBV12-4; J: TRBJ2-3; size: .; D: TRBD2; CDR3: CASSFSGTGDTSGISEDLDTQYF; DNA: TGTGCCAGCAGTTTTTCCGGGACGGGTGACACTAGCGGGATCTCCGAGGATTTAGATACGCAGTATTTT
V: TRBV2; J: TRBJ1-5; size: .; D: TRBD1; CDR3: CASSEATGYSNQPQHF; DNA: TGTGCCAGCAGTGAGGCGACAGGGTATAGCAATCAGCCCCAGCATTTT
V: TRBV27; J: TRBJ2-2; size: few; D: .; CDR3: CASSLGEAGDTGELFF; DNA: TGTGCCAGCAGTTTAGGGGAGGCCGGGGACACCGGGGAGCTGTTTTTT
V: TRBV29-1; J: TRBJ2-2; size: many; D: .; CDR3: CSVEKQGTRTGELFF; DNA: TGCAGCGTGGAGAAACAGGGGACTAGGACCGGGGAGCTGTTTTTT
V: TRBV19; J: TRBJ1-5; size: few; D: .; CDR3: CASTRHGYWNQPQHF; DNA: TGTGCCAGTACTAGGCACGGATACTGGAATCAGCCCCAGCATTTT
V: TRBV20-1; J: TRBJ2-5; size: few; D: TRBD2; CDR3: CSATSGAQETQYF; DNA: TGCAGTGCTACCAGCGGGGCGCAAGAGACCCAGTACTTC
V: TRBV6-5; J: TRBJ2-2; size: many; D: TRBD2; CDR3: CASSPHGLAGGRGAGELFF; DNA: TGTGCCAGCAGTCCCCACGGACTAGCGGGGGGGCGAGGTGCCGGGGAGCTGTTTTTT
V: TRBV12-3/TRBV12-4; J: TRBJ1-2; size: .; D: .; CDR3: CASSLGGASNMAGYTF; DNA: TGTGCCAGCAGTTTGGGAGGGGCGTCGAATATGGCTGGCTACACCTTC
V: TRBV28; J: TRBJ1-1; size: few; D: .; CDR3: CASTPGARTEAFF; DNA: TGTGCCAGTACCCCGGGGGCGCGAACTGAAGCTTTCTTT
V: TRBV6-2/TRBV6-3; J: TRBJ1-1; size: few; D: TRBD1; CDR3: CASSYSLTAGTVNTEAFF; DNA: TGTGCCAGCAGTTATTCCCTAACAGCCGGGACAGTTAACACTGAAGCTTTCTTT
V: TRBV9; J: TRBJ1-5; size: .; D: .; CDR3: CAHGPGANQPQHF; DNA: TGTGCCCATGGACCGGGAGCGAATCAGCCCCAGCATTTT